These 22 T cell receptor beta chains share one sample of origin, sequenced in a study of CD8 T cells in ankylosing spondylitis. TCRdb re-analysed the 5' RACE reads in MiXCR, keeping a single row per CDR3 protein. The sample contains under 400,000 distinct CDR3 sequences, under 14% of which appear only once. The sequenced sample consisted of blood, either unsorted or a sorted T cell fraction (not recorded which). The receptors stem from a female donor with ankylosing spondylitis or in good health (not recorded which).

The gene calls are TRBV19 and TRBJ2-7, with D tentatively TRBD2 (6 bases). CDR1 is LNHDA, CDR2 SQIVND, per germline (reference sequence). V lost 2 bases, J lost 2 bases, and 10 bases lay in between. The CDR3 covers 14 residues. The DNA for the CDR3 is TGTGCCAGTAGTATATTCGGGAGCACCTACGAGCAGTACTTC. It translates to CASSIFGSTYEQYF.

Concerning this clonotype itself: One base away lies a much larger clone, so this may be a sequencing read error. V is TRBV4-2 and J is TRBJ2-3, with a possible D match to TRBD1 (5 bases). The J call may not be correct, given that the DNA end is closer to TRBJ1-5. The CDR3 covers 19 residues. In germline, CDR1 is LGHNA, CDR2 YNFKEQ. As DNA, the CDR3 is TGTGCCAGCAGCCTTCGGGGTAGCGGGGACTATTCTAGCACAGATACGCAGCATTTT. It specifies CASSLRGSGDYSSTDTQHF.

This clonotype has at least ten counts. This chain joins TRBV5-1 and TRBJ2-1; TRBD1 agrees at 9 bases. The CDR3 totals 14 residues. The J segment lost 4 bases and the V segment lost 6 bases, leaving 5 bases of the junction unmatched. Per germline, CDR1 SGHRS and CDR2 YFSETQ. The CDR3 DNA sequence: TGCGCCAGCACCCGGGACAGGGAGTACAATGAGCAGTTCTTC. Residues: CASTRDREYNEQFF.

This rearrangement joins TRBV15 to TRBJ1-1; D might be TRBD1 (5 bases). Germline CDR1 LNHNV, CDR2 YYDKDF (reference sequence). The CDR3 consists of 15 residues. Trimming took 1 base from V and 8 from J, leaving 17 bases between them. The CDR3 spells CATSRGGVGILEAFF. The CDR3 DNA reads as TGTGCCACCAGCAGAGGAGGGGTGGGTATACTAGAAGCTTTCTTT.

This clonotype was observed many times. This sequence joins TRBV12-3 or TRBV12-4 and TRBJ1-2; D unresolved. V lost 5 bases and J lost 9, with 13 bases in between. The CDR3 sequence is 12 residues long. The CDR3 DNA reads TGTGCCAGCAGTCCTATACCGGGAAGCTACACCTTC. It yields the protein CASSPIPGSYTF.

This clonotype was observed many times. The rearrangement uses TRBV5-1 and TRBJ2-2; a possible D gene is TRBD2 (5 bases). CDR1 SGHRS and CDR2 YFSETQ come from the germline V gene. The CDR3 loop spans 14 amino acids. Trimming stripped 4 bases from V and 7 bases from J, with 14 bases between. The CDR3 sequence: CASSQLTGIGELFF. The CDR3 region has the DNA TGCGCCAGCAGCCAATTAACGGGGATCGGGGAGCTGTTTTTT.

This clonotype showed up many times. The chain combines TRBV4-1 with TRBJ2-3; D ambiguous. CDR3 length: 16 amino acids. The V gene lost 1 base and the J gene lost 2 bases, with 13 bases spanning the gap. Germline V gene data show CDR1 as MGHRA and CDR2 as YSYEKL. For the CDR3, the DNA is TGCGCCAGCAGCCAAGGGTCAGGTAGAATCACAGATACGCAGTATTTT. Translated: CASSQGSGRITDTQYF.

Ten or more counts support this clonotype. The chain recombines TRBV20-1 with TRBJ1-5, with D uncertain. CDR1 and CDR2 (germline): DFQATT, SNEGSKA (reference sequence). The V end lost 4 bases, the J end lost 4 bases, and 17 bases lay between the germline ends. This CDR3 has 15 amino acids. CDR3 residues: CSATRTTGGNQPQHF. The CDR3 DNA reads as TGCAGTGCTACGAGAACCACGGGAGGGAATCAGCCCCAGCATTTT.

This clonotype has a count of ten or more. This chain connects TRBV27 to TRBJ2-7, with TRBD1 as a possible D gene (5 bases). The CDR3 sequence is 11 residues long. Trimming took 5 bases from V and 9 from J, leaving 11 bases between them. CDR1 is MNHEY and CDR2 is SMNVEV in the germline V gene (reference sequence). DNA of the CDR3: TGTGCCAGCAGTCACAGGTTCCGGCAGTACTTC. Translating it yields CASSHRFRQYF.

This sequence joins TRBV3-1 and TRBJ2-3; 11 nucleotides match TRBD2. CDR1 and CDR2 (germline): LGHDT, YNNKEL (reference sequence). The CDR3 extends over 17 amino acids. The junction had 8 bases not matched to a gene; V was cut back by 2 bases and J by 4 bases. CDR3 loop: CASSQQRLAGSADTQYF. For the CDR3, the DNA is TGTGCCAGCAGCCAACAGCGACTAGCGGGAAGCGCAGATACGCAGTATTTT.

This clonotype was seen at least ten times. V gene TRBV27 combines with J gene TRBJ1-1; no reliable D call. V was trimmed by 7 bases and J by 5 bases, leaving 8 bases between them. Germline CDR1 reads MNHEY; CDR2 reads SMNVEV (reference sequence). The length of the CDR3 is 11 residues. CDR3 nucleotides: TGTGCCAGCATTCGGAGGACTGAAGCTTTCTTT. Amino acid sequence: CASIRRTEAFF.

The genes are TRBV30 and TRBJ1-3, with D uncertain. This CDR3 has 14 amino acids. Trimming took off 0 bases at V and 4 bases at J, with 10 bases between the two ends. Germline lookup yields CDR1 GTSNPN and CDR2 SVGIG (reference sequence). The CDR3 is CAWSVVSIGNTIYF. The CDR3 DNA sequence: TGTGCCTGGAGTGTAGTCTCTATAGGAAACACCATATATTTT.

The chain couples TRBV7-2 to TRBJ2-3; 11 bases agree with TRBD2. The junction had 4 bases not matched to a gene; V was cut back by 1 base and J by 1 base. The CDR3 is 17 amino acids. CDR1 and CDR2 from the germline V gene are SGHTA and FQGNSA. CDR3 sequence: CASSLVLAGGRTDTQYF. The CDR3 bases are TGTGCCAGCAGCTTAGTCCTAGCGGGAGGCCGCACAGATACGCAGTATTTT.

This clonotype occurred many times. The rearrangement links TRBV6-2 or TRBV6-3 to TRBJ2-2; D could derive from TRBD1 or TRBD2 (5 bases each). Germline CDR1 reads MNHEY; CDR2 reads SVGEGT. This CDR3 region has 13 residues. The V end lost 2 bases, the J end lost 6 bases, and 7 bases lay between the germline ends. The CDR3, as DNA: TGTGCCAGCAGTTACGGGGACGCCGGGGAGCTGTTTTTT. Protein: CASSYGDAGELFF.

Points on this clonotype: This sequence may be a read error, since a much larger clone differs from it by one base. The CDR3 region is CARSSDRGYDNEQFF. The CDR3 DNA reads TGCGCCAGGAGCTCTGACAGGGGGTATGACAATGAGCAGTTCTTC. The chain uses TRBV5-1 and TRBJ2-1, with 9 bases lining up with TRBD1. The CDR3 runs 15 residues. CDR1 is SGHRS and CDR2 is YFSETQ in the germline V gene.

The chain combines TRBV28 with TRBJ2-7; 8 bases agree with TRBD2. The germline CDR1 and CDR2 sequences are MDHEN and SYDVKM. The CDR3 is 14 residues long. The CDR3: CPPSGGSSSYEQYF. CDR3 nucleotide sequence: TGTCCACCTTCGGGGGGGTCTAGCTCCTACGAGCAGTACTTC.

This clonotype was found many times. The chain carries TRBV20-1 and TRBJ2-3; D is unclear. The CDR3 length is 13 residues. Looked up from germline, CDR1 is DFQATT and CDR2 is SNEGSKA (reference sequence). The V gene lost 4 bases and the J gene lost 0 bases, with 8 bases spanning the gap. Here the CDR3 reads CSAIILSTDTQYF. DNA for the CDR3: TGCAGTGCTATTATACTTAGCACAGATACGCAGTATTTT.

This clonotype was found many times. The chain has TRBV7-9 and TRBJ2-5; D unclear. V was pared by 2 bases and J by 2 bases, with 3 bases between. The germline gives CDR1 SEHNR, CDR2 FQNEAQ (reference sequence). The CDR3 totals 12 residues. Here the CDR3 reads CASSLRQETQYF. CDR3 nucleotide sequence: TGTGCCAGCAGCTTAAGGCAAGAGACCCAGTACTTC.

There are a few counts of this clonotype. The gene calls are TRBV20-1 and TRBJ2-2; 12 bases agree with TRBD2. From germline, CDR1 is DFQATT and CDR2 SNEGSKA (reference sequence). This CDR3 is 17 amino acids long. V was pared by 1 base and J by 7 bases, with 10 bases of the junction left unmatched. The CDR3 DNA reads TGCAGTGCTAGAGTTCCTAGCGGGAGGGGGGCCCTCGGGGAGCTGTTTTTT. It is translated as CSARVPSGRGALGELFF.

The table lists this clonotype with many counts. The CDR3 is CASSLAVRGGRDTQYF. Here the CDR3 DNA reads TGCGCCAGCAGCTTGGCCGTACGGGGGGGCCGGGATACGCAGTATTTT. This rearrangement joins TRBV5-1 to TRBJ2-3; 8 positions agree with TRBD2. CDR3 length: 16 amino acids. Germline assignment: CDR1 SGHRS and CDR2 YFSETQ. V dropped 0 bases and J dropped 6; count of bases not matched to a gene: 9. The full variable domain, its missing parts supplied by reference TRBV5-1 and TRBJ2-3, is KAGVTQTPRYLIKTRGQQVTLSCSPISGHRSVSWYQQTPGQGLQFLFEYFSETQRNKGNFPGRFSGRQFSNSRSEMNVSTLELGDSALYLCASSLAVRGGRDTQYFGPGTRLTVL.

The rearrangement links TRBV12-3 or TRBV12-4 to TRBJ1-1; no reliable D call. The ends were cut back, 6 bases at V and 5 bases at J, with 7 bases in the middle. This CDR3 is 11 amino acids long. CDR3 DNA: TGTGCCAGCAGGGAGCTTACTGAAGCTTTCTTT. Translating it yields CASRELTEAFF.

This clonotype has at least ten counts. The V call is TRBV5-6, the J call TRBJ1-2; a weak D match, TRBD1 (5 bases). The CDR3 consists of 13 residues. The germline V and J ends were trimmed by 2 bases and 3 bases, with 8 bases remaining between them. Germline V gives CDR1 SGHDT, CDR2 YYEEEE. For the CDR3, the DNA is TGTGCCAGCAGCTTCTGGGACGACTATGGCTACACCTTC. Translated, it gives CASSFWDDYGYTF. Full variable domain (outside the CDR3, taken from reference TRBV5-6 and TRBJ1-2): DAGVTQSPTHLIKTRGQQVTLRCSPKSGHDTVSWYQQALGQGPQFIFQYYEEEERQRGNFPDRFSGHQFPNYSSELNVNALLLGDSALYLCASSFWDDYGYTFGSGTRLTVV.